This T cell receptor beta chain was profiled in a study of CD8 T cells in ankylosing spondylitis. Study results and limitations: Reactive arthritis synovial fluid and blood were previously reported to contain some motif variants.

This clonotype came up many times. Its antigen remains unknown. Germline trimming cut 6 bases from V and 6 bases from J; bases unmatched to any gene: 10. CDR3 length: 15 amino acids. Germline V lookup: CDR1 DFQATT, CDR2 SNEGSKA (reference sequence). Via MiXCR, TCRdb re-called the 5' RACE reads, giving one row per CDR3 protein. This table has around 210,000 distinct CDR3 sequences, 7.5% to 9.5% appearing once. This chain links TRBV20-1 with TRBJ2-4; the match to TRBD1 covers 11 bases. The sequencing input was blood, either unsorted or a sorted T cell fraction (not recorded which). The sequence came from a female donor with ankylosing spondylitis or in good health (not recorded which). The CDR3 protein is CSARTGGAGRNIQYF. Written as DNA, the CDR3 is TGCAGTGCGAGGACAGGGGGCGCAGGGAGAAACATTCAGTACTTC.